This T cell receptor (beta chain) was captured in a study of cytotoxic CD8 clonotypes in ibrutinib-treated CLL. Study results and limitations: Measured clonality at baseline was greater than in age-matched healthy donors and tracked with circulating CD8+ T-cell counts.

Germline V CDR1 and CDR2: LNHDA, SQIVND (reference sequence). CDR3 length: 13 amino acids. Trimming pared 8 bases from V and 1 base from J, leaving 11 bases between. This clone was picked up a small number of times. Antigen unknown. Here immunoSEQ multiplex PCR was the method, and the copy in TCRdb shows in-frame clones only, minus some. In the table there are roughly 200,000 clones, around three quarters of which are singletons. The sequence was obtained from a human donor with chronic lymphocytic leukemia. The chain couples TRBV19 to TRBJ1-1; D perhaps matches TRBD1 (5 bases). The sample in question was PBMCs, obtained after 24 months of ibrutinib treatment. The CDR3 sequence: CASGDLPNTEAFF. The CDR3 nucleotides read TGTGCCAGTGGGGACCTCCCGAACACTGAAGCTTTCTTT.